This T cell receptor beta chain is from a study of cytomegalovirus exposure and HLA in healthy donors. Study background: HLA-typed donors contributed some 77 million unique TCRs, which were held in an early data release.

Study-level findings and limits: The classifier, whose performance was assessed in both the original and validation cohorts, reportedly diagnosed cytomegalovirus status with high specificity and sensitivity. Near-uniform donor sequencing depth was presumed by presence/absence analyses.

The PCR made use of 60 Vbeta and 13 Jbeta primers. Assay used: immunoSEQ multiplex PCR; TCRdb lists only in-frame clones, some missing. The sample lists approximately 170,000 clones; roughly four fifths were seen once. CDR3 length: 13 residues. Germline V gene lookup returns CDR1 SGHNT and CDR2 YYREEE (reference sequence). Trimming took 3 bases from V and 4 from J; bases not matched to a gene: 0. Regarding this clone: Its antigen is still unknown.

This sequence was found in a man aged 45-60 years in good health and CMV-seropositive. Sequencing was performed on PBMCs. The V and J genes are TRBV5-4 and TRBJ2-1; 8 bases map to TRBD1. DNA for the CDR3: TGTGCCAGCAGCTGGACAGGGTACAATGAGCAGTTCTTC. Translating gives CASSWTGYNEQFF.